This T cell receptor (beta chain) was captured by sequencing in a study of cytomegalovirus exposure and HLA in healthy donors. Study conclusions and caveats: Cytomegalovirus-associated status was assigned to fewer than 200 TCR beta chains.

The donors were part of the validation cohort, which consisted of under 150 subjects and was separate from the first cohort of 666 subjects. In its sample, this clone was seen a few times. The antigen is unknown. Deletions cut 5 bases from V and 2 bases from J, with 9 bases between. The CDR3 is made up of 13 amino acids. Germline loops: CDR1 SGHTA, CDR2 FQGTGA. The data were produced by immunoSEQ multiplex PCR, yet TCRdb's version contains in-frame clones alone and is incomplete. The sample records around 150,000 clones, 80% to 85% being singletons. Material for sequencing was PBMCs. The J gene is TRBJ1-2, the V gene TRBV7-3, with D unclear. The receptor was isolated from a young man in good health and CMV-seropositive. In nucleotides, the CDR3 is TGTGCCAGCAGCACAAACCCCAACTATGGCTACACCTTC. This gives the protein CASSTNPNYGYTF.